This T cell receptor beta chain was captured by sequencing in a study of T-cell reconstitution after alpha-beta-depleted transplantation in children. The CDR3 has 17 amino acids. V dropped 0 bases and J dropped 1; count of bases not matched to a gene: 6. In germline, CDR1 is MNHEY, CDR2 SVGAGI. Preparation of the TCRbeta library involved a method that used unique molecular identifiers. One entry per CDR3 protein, called by TCRdb with MiXCR from the PCR reads. The sample holds about 200,000 distinct CDR3 sequences, roughly 15% seen once. This clonotype was recorded at least ten times. Sequences were derived from PBMCs from the stem cell graft donor, sampled from the stem cell graft. The chain is built from TRBV6-5 and TRBJ1-3; 7 nucleotides match TRBD1. The sequence was obtained from a human donor who donated a stem cell graft to a child with acute lymphoblastic leukemia. CDR3 loop: CASSYSTGFLSGNTIYF. As DNA, the CDR3 is TGTGCCAGCAGTTACTCGACAGGGTTCCTTTCTGGAAACACCATATATTTT.